The source of this TCR beta chain is a study of blood T cell repertoires in COVID-19. The repertoire was sequenced with immunoSEQ multiplex PCR; TCRdb's copy has only in-frame clones and lacks some. The table records about 200,000 clones, roughly 83% of them present only once. The CDR3 runs to 13 residues. The V gene's germline CDR1 is SGHAT and CDR2 FQNNGV. The V end lost 6 bases, the J end lost 3 bases, and 12 bases lay between the germline ends. This clonotype was sampled from a man aged 35-49 years with acute COVID-19. The sample was PBMCs or T cells enriched from blood (not recorded which). The J gene is TRBJ2-7, the V gene TRBV11-2; possibly TRBD2 for D (5 bases). The CDR3 DNA sequence: TGTGCCAGCAGGCCCGGACTCTACTACGAGCAGTACTTC. Translation gives CASRPGLYYEQYF.